The entry below describes one T cell receptor (beta chain). Its target is not known. Per germline, CDR1 ENHRY and CDR2 SYGVKD. V shed 2 bases and J 5 bases; nucleotides not matched to a gene: 3. The CDR3 has 14 amino acids. This sample is drawn from a study of cytomegalovirus exposure and HLA in healthy donors. Overall study results and limits: Most TCR sequences proved rare, with some public TCRs found in many donors. A later analysis by the authors found several of the most significant clusters apparently linked to common viral pathogens.

With 60 Vbeta and 13 Jbeta primers, the PCR was carried out. The data were produced by immunoSEQ multiplex PCR, yet TCRdb's version contains in-frame clones alone and is incomplete. The table lists tens of thousands of clones, roughly 80% of them singletons. The TCR was taken from a girl aged 2 to 10 in good health and CMV-seropositive. Sequencing input: PBMCs. The chain recombines TRBV10-3 with TRBJ2-1, with 7 bases that match TRBD2. The CDR3 loop reads CAISETRGDNEQFF. DNA of the CDR3: TGTGCCATCAGTGAGACACGGGGGGACAATGAGCAGTTCTTC.